What follows are 7 T cell receptor beta chains derived from one specimen sequenced in a study of T cell responses to AZD1222 COVID-19 vaccine. Assay: immunoSEQ multiplex PCR; the TCRdb copy retains only in-frame clones and omits some. The data show 100,000 to 150,000 clones, about 85% seen once. The material was peripheral blood, obtained 28 days after the second AZD1222 dose. The receptors derive from an adult who received the AZD1222 COVID-19 vaccine.

The chain recombines TRBV6-5 with TRBJ2-3; D unresolved. The CDR3 length is 12 residues. Trimming removed 2 bases at V and 4 bases at J, with 4 bases between. Germline CDR1 reads MNHEY; CDR2 reads SVGAGI. In DNA, the CDR3 is TGTGCCAGCAGTTACATCCCAGATACGCAGTATTTT. This sequence encodes CASSYIPDTQYF.

CDR3 region: CASSPTARGETQYF. CDR3 bases: TGTGCCAGCTCACCGACCGCGCGGGGGGAGACCCAGTACTTC. The genes are TRBV18 and TRBJ2-5, with 7 bases fitting TRBD2. The length of the CDR3 is 14 residues. Germline-derived CDR1 and CDR2 are KGHSH and LQKENI. V gave up 3 bases and J gave up 5 bases; unmatched junction bases: 6.

The rearrangement uses TRBV4-1 and TRBJ1-2; D gene unclear. The V gene's germline CDR1 is MGHRA and CDR2 YSYEKL. V lost 2 bases and J lost 7, with 11 bases in between. This CDR3 spans 13 amino acids. CDR3 nucleotides: TGCGCCAGCAGCCAACTAGGGCTCGGTGGCTACACCTTC. Translated, it gives CASSQLGLGGYTF.

The chain couples TRBV18 to TRBJ1-1, with D perhaps TRBD1 (5 bases). The CDR3 is made up of 15 amino acids. Germline values: CDR1 KGHSH, CDR2 LQKENI. Between the trimmed V and J ends, which lost 1 base and 3 bases, there was a span of 12 bases. The CDR3 nucleotides are TGTGCCAGCTCACCACAGGGGTTCATGGACACTGAAGCTTTCTTT. Protein sequence: CASSPQGFMDTEAFF.

This chain connects TRBV6-5 to TRBJ2-1; D ambiguous. V lost 6 bases, J lost 7 bases, and 10 bases lay in between. CDR1 MNHEY and CDR2 SVGAGI come from the germline V gene. This CDR3 is built from 12 residues. CDR3 nucleotides: TGTGCCAGCAGCCACGAGTTGAATGAGCAGTTCTTC. Its translation: CASSHELNEQFF.

J is TRBJ2-1 and V is TRBV5-4; 8 bases agree with TRBD1. CDR1 is SGHNT, CDR2 YYREEE, per germline (reference sequence). This CDR3 is 12 amino acids long. Trimming took 4 bases from V and 9 from J; bases not matched to a gene: 3. CDR3 protein: CASSPDRVEQFF. In DNA, the CDR3 is TGTGCCAGCAGCCCGGACAGGGTTGAGCAGTTCTTC.

The V call is TRBV5-1, the J call TRBJ2-1; 12 nucleotides align to TRBD2. Trimming took 3 bases from V and 4 from J; bases not matched to a gene: 5. The CDR3 contains 16 residues. The germline CDR1 and CDR2 sequences are SGHRS and YFSETQ. DNA of the CDR3: TGCGCCAGCAGCTGGGATACTAGCGGGGGGTACAATGAGCAGTTCTTC. Residues: CASSWDTSGGYNEQFF.